Included here is one T cell receptor beta chain sequence, with context. The donors were in the roughly 130-subject validation cohort, distinct from the roughly 720-subject first cohort. The data were obtained in a study of cytomegalovirus exposure and HLA in healthy donors. Method: immunoSEQ multiplex PCR; TCRdb's copy keeps in-frame clones and lacks some. The data contain 150,000 to 200,000 clones, roughly 88% of them singletons. The germline V gene has CDR1 SGHTA and CDR2 FQGNSA. The junction had 15 bases not matched to a gene; V was cut back by 5 bases and J by 4 bases. CDR3 size: 17 residues. The chain links TRBV7-2 to TRBJ2-7; 9 positions agree with TRBD1. The receptor was isolated from a woman aged 18-29 years in good health and CMV-seronegative. The sequencing sample was made of PBMCs. The DNA of the CDR3 is TGTGCCAGCAGCCCCGTCAATATTCTACAGGGGGCATACGAGCAGTACTTC. Translating it yields CASSPVNILQGAYEQYF.